This T cell receptor beta chain was captured in a study of T cell responses to AZD1222 COVID-19 vaccine. In the study overall: Combined were second doses at about 4 or about 12 weeks. Study findings and constraints: White British ancestry dominated among donors, who included more females, and clonal diversity was possibly underestimated. Only five or six individuals given AZD1222 were seropositive at baseline. Close to half of all spike-specific TCRs reportedly target regions of the variants that are unmutated.

Assay used: immunoSEQ multiplex PCR; TCRdb lists only in-frame clones, some missing. The repertoire has 150,000 to 170,000 clones, about 88% of them found once; the top ten carry approximately 17%. This CDR3 region has 17 residues. Germline V gene sequence: CDR1 SGDLS, CDR2 YYNGEE. Unmatched junction bases numbered 5, after V lost 3 bases and J lost 1 base. With regard to this clone: Its specificity is not known.

The gene calls are TRBV9 and TRBJ1-5; 12 nucleotides agree with TRBD1. The source was peripheral blood, collected on day 0 of AZD1222 vaccination. The receptor's source is an adult in good health. CDR3 sequence (DNA): TGTGCCAGCAGCGCCGGGACAGGGGGCACGAGCAATCAGCCCCAGCATTTT. It codes for CASSAGTGGTSNQPQHF.